This is a list of T cell receptor beta chains from one sample in a study of shared clonotypes between healthy human individuals. Sequencing was performed with immunoSEQ multiplex PCR; in TCRdb, only in-frame clones are kept and a portion is missing. The sample has 400,000 to 600,000 clones; about 96% are singletons. The sample taken for sequencing was naive CD4+ T cells sorted from blood. These receptor sequences come from a woman under 40 in good health. CDR3s include the opening cysteine and the closing phenylalanine or tryptophan. The order of the fields is D gene, J gene, clone size, V gene, CDR3 DNA, CDR3 protein. A D gene is named only where the DNA matches it firmly. The size of a clone is reported for some rows only, either as once, few or many, or as a class for expanded clones.

>NA|TRBJ2-1|NA|TRBV6-4
TGTGCCAGCAGTTCCCGGAGTGGGGGCGCGGAAAATGAGCAGTTCTTC
CASSSRSGGAENEQFF
>NA|TRBJ2-3|NA|TRBV2
TGTGCCAGCAGGGGGAGGGACAGTTCCCAAGATACGCAGTATTTT
CASRGRDSSQDTQYF
>NA|TRBJ2-7|NA|TRBV28
TGTGCCAGTCTTTCAGGGGGGGAAAGCAGCGAGCAGTACTTC
CASLSGGESSEQYF
>NA|TRBJ1-4|once|TRBV18
TGTGCCAGCTCACCACGAGACGGGGGGAATGAAAAACTGTTTTTT
CASSPRDGGNEKLFF
>TRBD1|TRBJ2-7|NA|TRBV7-2
TGTGCCAGCAGCTTGGGATCCGGGACAGCCTACGAGCAGTACTTC
CASSLGSGTAYEQYF
>NA|TRBJ1-5|NA|TRBV11-2
TGTGCCAGCAGCTTGCAGGGTAGCAATCAGCCCCAGCATTTT
CASSLQGSNQPQHF
>NA|TRBJ2-5|NA|TRBV25-1
TGTGCCAGCAGTGCCGTACAGGGAGTAGAGACCCAGTACTTC
CASSAVQGVETQYF
>TRBD2|TRBJ2-7|NA|TRBV18
TGTGCCAGCTCACCACTACCGCTAGCGGAAGGAGCCGGCGAGCAGTACTTC
CASSPLPLAEGAGEQYF
>TRBD2|TRBJ2-2|NA|TRBV27
TGTGCCAGCAGTTTATACACTAGCGGGAGGGCCCTGAACACCGGGGAGCTGTTTTTT
CASSLYTSGRALNTGELFF
>NA|TRBJ2-7|NA|TRBV5-5
TGTGCCAGCAGCTACCAACCGAGGGGGGAGCAGTACTTC
CASSYQPRGEQYF
>NA|TRBJ1-2|once|TRBV2
TGTGCCAGCTCCTACAGGGTTGGATCTAACTATGGCTACACCTTC
CASSYRVGSNYGYTF
>NA|TRBJ2-7|NA|TRBV7-9
TGTGCCAGCAGCTCCTTCTACGAGCAGTACTTC
CASSSFYEQYF
>TRBD1|TRBJ1-2|NA|TRBV29-1
TGCAGCGTTGAAGAGGAGCCAGGGGGCTATGGCTACACCTTC
CSVEEEPGGYGYTF
>NA|TRBJ1-1|NA|TRBV5-1
TGCGCCAGCAGCCCTATTCGGGTGAACACTGAAGCTTTCTTT
CASSPIRVNTEAFF
>NA|TRBJ2-7|NA|TRBV5-4
TGTGCCAGCTCCGAAGGGGTTCCCTACGAGCAGTACTTC
CASSEGVPYEQYF
>TRBD1|TRBJ1-1|NA|TRBV5-1
TGCGCCAGCAGGTCACAGGGGGTGACTGAAGCTTTCTTT
CASRSQGVTEAFF
>NA|TRBJ2-7|NA|TRBV5-1
TGCGCCAGCAGCACGGACAGAGCTACCTACGAGCAGTACTTC
CASSTDRATYEQYF